These T cell receptor beta chains were read from a single sample in a study of blood T cell repertoires in COVID-19. Libraries were prepared by immunoSEQ multiplex PCR; TCRdb keeps only in-frame clonotypes and omits some of them. The sample lists 200,000 or so clones, around 81% occurring once. Source material: PBMCs or T cells enriched from blood (not recorded which). Every receptor here comes from a middle-aged man who had recovered from COVID-19. CDR3s include the opening cysteine and the closing phenylalanine or tryptophan. The D gene is left open where the match is weak. Not every row has a clone size; where given, it reads once, few, many or a size class.

j_gene: TRBJ2-4
d_gene: NA
v_gene: TRBV15
abundance: NA
CDR3aa: CATSRDWSGNIQYF
CDR3nt: TGTGCCACCAGCAGAGATTGGAGCGGGAACATTCAGTACTTC

j_gene: TRBJ2-7
d_gene: NA
v_gene: TRBV5-1
abundance: NA
CDR3aa: CASSLARRGLEQYF
CDR3nt: TGCGCCAGCAGCTTGGCCCGACGCGGTCTCGAGCAGTACTTC

j_gene: TRBJ1-6
d_gene: NA
v_gene: TRBV18
abundance: NA
CDR3aa: CASSPAPGANSPLHF
CDR3nt: TGTGCCAGCTCACCTGCCCCAGGGGCGAATTCACCCCTCCACTTT

j_gene: TRBJ1-5
d_gene: NA
v_gene: TRBV6-2/TRBV6-3
abundance: few
CDR3aa: CASSYSSTKGDQPQHF
CDR3nt: TGTGCCAGCAGTTACTCGAGTACAAAAGGGGATCAGCCCCAGCATTTT

j_gene: TRBJ2-3
d_gene: TRBD1
v_gene: TRBV5-4
abundance: NA
CDR3aa: CASSSQGGSDTQYF
CDR3nt: TGTGCCAGCAGCTCACAGGGGGGATCAGATACGCAGTATTTT

j_gene: TRBJ1-1
d_gene: TRBD1
v_gene: TRBV6-5
abundance: NA
CDR3aa: CASNRDRILNTEAFF
CDR3nt: TGTGCCAGCAATAGGGACAGAATATTGAACACTGAAGCTTTCTTT

j_gene: TRBJ1-2
d_gene: TRBD1
v_gene: TRBV19
abundance: NA
CDR3aa: CASSPRTGENYGYTF
CDR3nt: TGTGCCAGTAGTCCCCGGACAGGAGAGAACTATGGCTACACCTTC

j_gene: TRBJ1-1
d_gene: NA
v_gene: TRBV18
abundance: NA
CDR3aa: CASSRARALNTEAFF
CDR3nt: TGTGCCAGCTCTCGCGCCAGGGCGTTGAACACTGAAGCTTTCTTT

j_gene: TRBJ2-1
d_gene: TRBD2
v_gene: TRBV30
abundance: NA
CDR3aa: CAGGEDRSYNEQFF
CDR3nt: TGTGCCGGGGGGGAGGACCGCTCCTACAATGAGCAGTTCTTC

j_gene: TRBJ2-5
d_gene: TRBD1
v_gene: TRBV5-6
abundance: few
CDR3aa: CASSKTAGGETQYF
CDR3nt: TGTGCCAGCAGCAAAACGGCAGGGGGAGAGACCCAGTACTTC

j_gene: TRBJ2-1
d_gene: TRBD2
v_gene: TRBV5-4
abundance: NA
CDR3aa: CASSKPGGHKFF
CDR3nt: TGTGCCAGCAGCAAGCCGGGGGGGCACAAGTTCTTC

j_gene: TRBJ2-2
d_gene: TRBD1
v_gene: TRBV5-1
abundance: NA
CDR3aa: CASSWGTGGFTGELFF
CDR3nt: TGCGCCAGCAGCTGGGGGACAGGGGGCTTTACCGGGGAGCTGTTTTTT

j_gene: TRBJ2-3
d_gene: NA
v_gene: TRBV6-4
abundance: NA
CDR3aa: CASRGDTTDTQYF
CDR3nt: TGTGCCAGCAGGGGGGACACCACAGATACGCAGTATTTT

j_gene: TRBJ2-5
d_gene: TRBD1
v_gene: TRBV7-9
abundance: NA
CDR3aa: CASSLIWQGAAKETQYF
CDR3nt: TGTGCCAGCAGCTTAATATGGCAGGGGGCCGCGAAAGAGACCCAGTACTTC

j_gene: TRBJ1-6
d_gene: NA
v_gene: TRBV5-5
abundance: NA
CDR3aa: CASHRQSVGSPLHF
CDR3nt: TGTGCCAGTCACAGACAGTCCGTCGGTTCACCCCTCCACTTT

j_gene: TRBJ1-1
d_gene: NA
v_gene: TRBV9
abundance: NA
CDR3aa: CASSVGHRATEAFF
CDR3nt: TGTGCCAGCAGCGTCGGACACAGGGCCACTGAAGCTTTCTTT

j_gene: TRBJ1-6
d_gene: NA
v_gene: TRBV6-1
abundance: NA
CDR3aa: CASSEVGRYNSPLHF
CDR3nt: TGTGCCAGCAGTGAGGTTGGCAGATATAATTCACCCCTCCACTTT

j_gene: TRBJ2-7
d_gene: TRBD1
v_gene: TRBV4-1
abundance: NA
CDR3aa: CASSLRDREGEQYF
CDR3nt: TGCGCCAGCAGTCTCCGGGACAGGGAAGGCGAGCAGTACTTC

j_gene: TRBJ2-1
d_gene: TRBD1
v_gene: TRBV23-1
abundance: NA
CDR3aa: CASSPPRPRTGPIEQFF
CDR3nt: TGCGCCAGCAGTCCCCCCCGACCCCGGACAGGACCAATAGAGCAGTTCTTC

j_gene: TRBJ2-7
d_gene: NA
v_gene: TRBV7-9
abundance: NA
CDR3aa: CASSFDFWRGSPDDEQYF
CDR3nt: TGTGCCAGCAGCTTCGATTTCTGGCGGGGAAGTCCTGACGACGAGCAGTACTTC

j_gene: TRBJ2-1
d_gene: TRBD2
v_gene: TRBV9
abundance: NA
CDR3aa: CASSVGTSGGAEQFF
CDR3nt: TGTGCCAGCAGCGTAGGGACTAGCGGGGGAGCTGAGCAGTTCTTC

j_gene: TRBJ1-3
d_gene: NA
v_gene: TRBV4-3
abundance: NA
CDR3aa: CASSQALDSHGSEAGNTIYF
CDR3nt: TGCGCCAGCAGCCAAGCTCTGGACAGCCACGGGTCAGAGGCCGGAAACACCATATATTTT

j_gene: TRBJ1-5
d_gene: NA
v_gene: TRBV28
abundance: NA
CDR3aa: CASSPGRAGNQPQHF
CDR3nt: TGTGCCAGCAGTCCCGGGCGGGCCGGCAATCAGCCCCAGCATTTT

j_gene: TRBJ1-1
d_gene: NA
v_gene: TRBV2
abundance: NA
CDR3aa: CASISSGLAFF
CDR3nt: TGTGCCAGCATATCATCAGGGTTGGCTTTCTTT

j_gene: TRBJ1-1
d_gene: NA
v_gene: TRBV18
abundance: NA
CDR3aa: CASSPSVQTEAFF
CDR3nt: TGTGCCAGCTCACCATCGGTACAGACCGAAGCTTTCTTT

j_gene: TRBJ1-4
d_gene: NA
v_gene: TRBV6-5
abundance: NA
CDR3aa: CASRPTGGEKLFF
CDR3nt: TGTGCCAGCAGGCCTACAGGCGGTGAAAAACTGTTTTTT

j_gene: TRBJ2-7
d_gene: TRBD2
v_gene: TRBV2
abundance: few
CDR3aa: CASRAARDYYEQYF
CDR3nt: TGTGCCAGCAGGGCGGCTCGGGACTACTACGAGCAGTACTTC

j_gene: TRBJ1-1
d_gene: NA
v_gene: TRBV5-1
abundance: NA
CDR3aa: CASSLSSQTEAFF
CDR3nt: TGCGCCAGCAGCTTGTCCAGTCAAACTGAAGCTTTCTTT

j_gene: TRBJ1-4
d_gene: NA
v_gene: TRBV19
abundance: NA
CDR3aa: CASGRRQVQVEKLFF
CDR3nt: TGTGCCAGTGGGCGACGACAGGTCCAGGTGGAAAAACTGTTTTTT

j_gene: TRBJ1-5
d_gene: TRBD1
v_gene: TRBV7-8
abundance: NA
CDR3aa: CASSRQGPNQPQHF
CDR3nt: TGTGCCAGCAGCCGACAGGGCCCCAATCAGCCCCAGCATTTT